This paragraph covers one T cell receptor (beta chain) sequence. The target of this receptor is not known. Base-call qualities are not available, and no considerably larger clone is one nucleotide away. Trimming costs V 2 bases and J 0 bases, and their ends lie 4 bases apart. From the cysteine up to the phenylalanine, the CDR3 has a length of 14 residues. Of all the DNA, just the CDR3 is kept, 42 bases in frame from base 1. The reads were generated on an Illumina HiSeq 2500. TCR beta libraries were prepared by quantitative 5'-RACE with molecular barcodes. The original methods were these. To identify disease-linked TCR variants, a new computational method was used, one built on a probabilistic model of VDJ rearrangement. The public reads were reprocessed in TCRdb via fastp at Q25 and MiXCR, keeping in-frame beta chains. Identical CDR3 protein sequences are pooled into one entry, listed with their most common genes and DNA. For this entry, the V and J calls and clone size follow TCRdb and not the study's own pipeline. Here the sample has about 220,000 distinct CDR3 sequences; more than 9% occur a single time. Jointly, the top ten make up approximately 20% of the sample.

These data originate in a study of CD8 T cells in ankylosing spondylitis (dated by TCRdb to the late 2010s). For the wider study: To find TCR variants linked to disease, the study profiled T cell receptor beta repertoires in ankylosing spondylitis patients and healthy donors. The whole study cohort included over a hundred healthy donors and about two dozen ankylosing spondylitis patients. Peripheral blood was sampled, and synovial fluid was also collected from ankylosing spondylitis patients. The investigation overall reported the following: Some motif variants were previously reported in synovial fluid and blood of reactive arthritis patients, suggesting common disease-initiation mechanisms. A CD8+ phenotype was shown by the disease-linked clones, which were found at relatively low frequencies in peripheral blood. A TCR beta motif made up of seven or eight highly homologous amino acid variants appeared to be characteristic of blood from ankylosing spondylitis patients. According to the report, matched synovial fluid samples from ankylosing spondylitis patients were significantly enriched for the disease-linked clones.

The TCR originated in a male donor with ankylosing spondylitis or in good health (not recorded which). The sample was blood, either unsorted or a sorted T cell fraction (not recorded which). The chain is encoded by TRBV12-3 or TRBV12-4 joined to TRBJ1-4; confidence is insufficient to name the D gene. For the CDR3, the sequence is CASSLWATNEKLFF. The nucleotide sequence is TGTGCCAGCAGTTTATGGGCAACTAATGAAAAACTGTTTTTT.